Below are 20 T cell receptor beta chains sequenced from a single sample in a study of beta chain features in type 1 diabetes. TCRB transcripts that were expressed got sequenced, as all of the isolated RNA had been reverse transcribed. This table comes from immunoSEQ multiplex PCR, and its TCRdb copy is limited to in-frame clones, with some not included. This table has 40,000 to 45,000 clones, around 48% appearing once. Sequencing was done on a sample of central memory CD4+ T cells from blood. The origin of the receptors is a young woman in good health.

This clone was observed a few times. The chain carries TRBV7-2 and TRBJ2-3; no clear D. CDR1 and CDR2 from the germline V gene are SGHTA and FQGNSA. CDR3 length: 14 residues. With 1 base removed from V and 2 bases from J, the gap between germline ends came to 7 bases. The CDR3 DNA follows: TGTGCCAGCAGCTTAGATAGCTTCACAGATACGCAGTATTTT. Residues: CASSLDSFTDTQYF.

In its sample, this clone was seen once. The chain uses TRBV2 and TRBJ2-1; TRBD1 agrees at 7 bases. There are 15 residues in the CDR3. Germline assignment: CDR1 SNHLY and CDR2 FYNNEI. Losses at the gene ends were 1 base for V and 2 bases for J; bases not matched to a gene: 2. CDR3 DNA sequence: TGTGCCAGCAGTGAAGTCCAGGGGGCCTACAATGAGCAGTTCTTC. This encodes CASSEVQGAYNEQFF.

The rearrangement uses TRBV4-2 and TRBJ2-3; 9 bases map to TRBD2. Germline V CDR1 and CDR2: LGHNA, YNFKEQ. This CDR3 is 18 amino acids long. V was clipped by 1 base and J by 2 bases; unmatched bases: 10. CDR3 in DNA: TGTGCCAGCAGCCAAGGAATTTCTGGACTAGCGCTCACAGATACGCAGTATTTT. Amino acids: CASSQGISGLALTDTQYF.

V is TRBV5-1 and J is TRBJ2-7; D may be TRBD1 (5 bases). The V gene lost 0 bases and the J gene lost 5 bases, with 12 bases spanning the gap. The CDR3 covers 14 residues. Germline V gene sequence: CDR1 SGHRS, CDR2 YFSETQ. The CDR3 nucleotides read TGCGCCAGCAGCTTGGGCCAGGGTTTCAACGAGCAGTACTTC. Amino acids: CASSLGQGFNEQYF.

The chain links TRBV15 to TRBJ2-1; 10 bases map to TRBD1. V was pared by 4 bases and J by 10 bases, with 7 bases of the junction left unmatched. CDR1 and CDR2 from the germline V gene are LNHNV and YYDKDF (reference sequence). The CDR3 consists of 14 residues. The CDR3 region has the DNA TGTGCCACCAGCATGGGGACAGGGGCCCGGGAGCAGTTCTTC. This gives the protein CATSMGTGAREQFF.

This clone has a single count. CDR3 DNA: TGTGCCAGCAGTTTTGAGAGGGGGCGCTCCGAGCAGTACTTC. Translated: CASSFERGRSEQYF. V usage is TRBV27 and J usage is TRBJ2-7, with 7 positions matching TRBD1. There are 14 residues in the CDR3. Germline assignment: CDR1 MNHEY and CDR2 SMNVEV (reference sequence). The junction had 8 bases not matched to a gene; V was cut back by 3 bases and J by 6 bases.

V gene TRBV30 combines with J gene TRBJ1-3; a weak D match, TRBD1 (5 bases). Trimming shortened V by 5 bases and J by 0 bases, and 8 bases separated the two germline ends. Germline CDR1 is GTSNPN and CDR2 is SVGIG (reference sequence). There are 13 residues in the CDR3. The CDR3 nucleotides are TGTGCCTGGGGAGGGGTCTCTGGAAACACCATATATTTT. It specifies CAWGGVSGNTIYF.

The V call is TRBV28, the J call TRBJ2-3, with 11 bases matching TRBD2. CDR1 is MDHEN, CDR2 SYDVKM, per germline. The trim removed 3 bases at V and 0 bases at J, leaving 5 bases unmatched. This CDR3 spans 17 amino acids. CDR3 in DNA: TGTGCCAGCAGTTTCTCTAGCGGGGGGCTGAGCACAGATACGCAGTATTTT. Protein sequence: CASSFSSGGLSTDTQYF.

J is TRBJ1-6 and V is TRBV2; D remains unclear. V dropped 5 bases and J dropped 8 bases, with 10 bases sitting between them. Germline CDR1 is SNHLY and CDR2 is FYNNEI. The CDR3 has 13 amino acids. CDR3 nucleotide sequence: TGTGCCAGCAGTACCGCGTCGGATTCACCCCTCCACTTT. The encoded protein is CASSTASDSPLHF.

The chain recombines TRBV2 with TRBJ2-2; TRBD1 might be the D (6 bases). The CDR3 has 14 amino acids. V was pared by 7 bases and J by 6 bases, with 15 bases between. Germline values: CDR1 SNHLY, CDR2 FYNNEI. The CDR3 region is CASTPNRASGELFF. DNA of the CDR3: TGTGCCAGCACTCCCAACAGGGCTTCCGGGGAGCTGTTTTTT. The entire variable domain, with the rest obtained from reference TRBV2 and TRBJ2-2, is as follows: EPEVTQTPSHQVTQMGQEVILRCVPISNHLYFYWYRQILGQKVEFLVSFYNNEISEKSEIFDDQFSVERPDGSNFTLKIRSTKLEDSAMYFCASTPNRASGELFFGEGSRLTVL.

The rearrangement joins TRBV29-1 to TRBJ2-5, with D perhaps TRBD2 (6 bases). V lost 3 bases to trimming and J lost 4 bases, with 24 bases between them. CDR1 is SQVTM, CDR2 ANQGSEA, per germline. The CDR3 contains 17 residues. CDR3 coding DNA: TGCAGCGTTGAGGGCCTAGCGAGTTTGTACAGTCGAGAGACCCAGTACTTC. Amino acid sequence: CSVEGLASLYSRETQYF. Combining the CDR3 with reference TRBV29-1 and TRBJ2-5 gives the whole variable domain SAVISQKPSRDICQRGTSLTIQCQVDSQVTMMFWYRQQPGQSLTLIATANQGSEATYESGFVIDKFPISRPNLTFSTLTVSNMSPEDSSIYLCSVEGLASLYSRETQYFGPGTRLLVL.

This clone was observed a few times. The chain carries TRBV2 and TRBJ2-1; D might be TRBD1 (6 bases). V gave up 6 bases and J gave up 13 bases, with 16 bases separating them. CDR3 length: 12 residues. Germline CDR1 reads SNHLY; CDR2 reads FYNNEI. This CDR3 is CASRHPGHPQFF. The CDR3 bases are TGTGCCAGCAGACACCCGGGACACCCTCAGTTCTTC.

This clone was seen a handful of times. CDR3 amino acids: CASSQGQASSGNTIYF. CDR3 nucleotide sequence: TGTGCCAGCAGCCAAGGACAGGCGAGCTCTGGAAACACCATATATTTT. This chain links TRBV4-2 with TRBJ1-3; weak D call: TRBD1 (6 bases). Trimming removed 1 base from V and 0 bases from J, with 10 bases in between. Germline values: CDR1 LGHNA, CDR2 YNFKEQ. The CDR3 loop spans 16 amino acids.

The rearrangement uses TRBV18 and TRBJ1-1; D is perhaps TRBD1 (5 bases). This CDR3 is built from 14 residues. The germline V and J ends were trimmed by 2 bases and 9 bases, with 16 bases remaining between them. Germline V gives CDR1 KGHSH, CDR2 LQKENI. The CDR3 here is CASSPGGQGQKAFF. In DNA, the CDR3 is TGTGCCAGCTCACCAGGTGGGCAGGGTCAGAAAGCTTTCTTT.

This clone has a handful of counts. The chain recombines TRBV7-2 with TRBJ1-1; D not certain. The V gene's germline CDR1 is SGHTA and CDR2 FQGNSA. V lost 3 bases to trimming and J lost 1 base, with 9 bases between them. CDR3 size: 14 residues. The CDR3 DNA follows: TGTGCCAGCAGCTTCCATTCTACGAACACTGAAGCTTTCTTT. Amino acids: CASSFHSTNTEAFF.

The chain links TRBV5-1 to TRBJ2-2; 10 nucleotides align to TRBD1. V shed 4 bases and J 6 bases; nucleotides not matched to a gene: 3. CDR3 length: 14 residues. Germline V lookup: CDR1 SGHRS, CDR2 YFSETQ. CDR3: CASSRGQGAGELFF. DNA of the CDR3: TGCGCCAGCAGCCGTGGACAGGGGGCCGGGGAGCTGTTTTTT.

This rearrangement joins TRBV30 to TRBJ1-4, with TRBD1 matching 7 bases. The germline gives CDR1 GTSNPN, CDR2 SVGIG (reference sequence). The length of the CDR3 is 12 residues. With V trimmed by 8 bases and J by 6 bases, 6 bases remained unmatched. The CDR3 nucleotides are TGTGCCCAGACAGGGAAGGATGAAAAACTGTTTTTT. Translating gives CAQTGKDEKLFF.

The J gene is TRBJ2-3, the V gene TRBV5-6; 11 bases are a match to TRBD2. J lost 6 bases, V lost 0 bases, and 3 bases had no gene match. Germline V gene lookup returns CDR1 SGHDT and CDR2 YYEEEE. The CDR3 contains 15 residues. The CDR3 loop is CASSLELAGADTQYF. As DNA, the CDR3 is TGTGCCAGCAGCTTGGAACTAGCGGGAGCGGATACGCAGTATTTT.

The chain employs TRBV6-1 and TRBJ1-2, with 9 bases matching TRBD1. The CDR3 is made up of 15 amino acids. In germline, CDR1 is MNHNS, CDR2 SASEGT. V lost 8 bases to trimming and J lost 4 bases; unmatched junction nucleotides: 11. The CDR3 DNA reads as TGTGCCAGCGGGGGGCCCGGGACAGGGTTCTATGGCTACACCTTC. Translated, it gives CASGGPGTGFYGYTF.

The chain links TRBV27 to TRBJ2-5; weak D call: TRBD2 (6 bases). CDR3 size: 14 residues. Trimming stripped 0 bases from V and 2 bases from J, with 7 bases between. Per germline, CDR1 MNHEY and CDR2 SMNVEV (reference sequence). In DNA, the CDR3 is TGTGCCAGCAGTTTATCAGGGAGGCAAGAGACCCAGTACTTC. Translation gives CASSLSGRQETQYF.